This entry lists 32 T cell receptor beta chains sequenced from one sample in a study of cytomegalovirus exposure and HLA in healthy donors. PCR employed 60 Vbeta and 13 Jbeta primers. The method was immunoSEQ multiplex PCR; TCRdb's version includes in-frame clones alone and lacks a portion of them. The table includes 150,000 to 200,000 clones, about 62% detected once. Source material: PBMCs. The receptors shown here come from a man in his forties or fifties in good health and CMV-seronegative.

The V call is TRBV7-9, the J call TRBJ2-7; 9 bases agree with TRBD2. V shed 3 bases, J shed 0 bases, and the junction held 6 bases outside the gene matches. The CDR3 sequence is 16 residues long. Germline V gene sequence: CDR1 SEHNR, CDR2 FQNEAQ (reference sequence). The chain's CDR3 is CASSLLLAGISYEQYF. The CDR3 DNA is TGTGCCAGCAGCTTGCTTCTAGCGGGGATCTCCTACGAGCAGTACTTC.

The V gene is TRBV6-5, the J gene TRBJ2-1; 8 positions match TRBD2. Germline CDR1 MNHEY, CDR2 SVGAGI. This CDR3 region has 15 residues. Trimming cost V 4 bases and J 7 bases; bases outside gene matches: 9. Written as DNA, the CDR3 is TGTGCCAGCAGTTTTGGACGGGGGGGCCGTAATGAGCAGTTCTTC. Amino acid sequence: CASSFGRGGRNEQFF.

CDR3 coding DNA: TGCGCCAGCAGCTTGTCGAACAGGGGAGCGCCCGGGGAGCTGTTTTTT. It translates to CASSLSNRGAPGELFF. J is TRBJ2-2 and V is TRBV5-1; 7 nucleotides align to TRBD1. Per the germline V gene, CDR1 is SGHRS and CDR2 is YFSETQ. There are 16 residues in the CDR3. The J segment lost 6 bases and the V segment lost 1 base, leaving 9 bases of the junction unmatched.

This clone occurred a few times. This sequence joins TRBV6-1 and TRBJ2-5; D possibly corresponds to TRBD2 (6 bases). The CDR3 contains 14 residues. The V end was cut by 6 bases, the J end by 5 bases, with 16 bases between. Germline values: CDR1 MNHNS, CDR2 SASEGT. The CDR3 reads CASSGGFSGETQYF. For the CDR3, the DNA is TGTGCCAGCAGCGGGGGATTTTCGGGGGAGACCCAGTACTTC.

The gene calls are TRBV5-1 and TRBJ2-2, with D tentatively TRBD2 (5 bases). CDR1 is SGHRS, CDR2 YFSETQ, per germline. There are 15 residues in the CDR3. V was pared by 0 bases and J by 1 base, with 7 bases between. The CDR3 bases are TGCGCCAGCAGCTTGGACAGCGGGAACACCGGGGAGCTGTTTTTT. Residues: CASSLDSGNTGELFF.

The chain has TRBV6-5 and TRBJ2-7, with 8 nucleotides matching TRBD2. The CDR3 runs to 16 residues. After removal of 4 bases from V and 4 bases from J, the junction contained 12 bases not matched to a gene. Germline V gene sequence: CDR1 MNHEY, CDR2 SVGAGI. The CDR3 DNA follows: TGTGCCAGCAGTTCTCCGAGGCTAGCGGGCAATTACGAGCAGTACTTC. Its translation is CASSSPRLAGNYEQYF.

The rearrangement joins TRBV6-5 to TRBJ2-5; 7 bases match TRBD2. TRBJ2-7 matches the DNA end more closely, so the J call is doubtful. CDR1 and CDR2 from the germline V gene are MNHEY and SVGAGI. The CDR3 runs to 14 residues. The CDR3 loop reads CASRVGGLSYEQYF. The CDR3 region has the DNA TGTGCCAGCAGGGTGGGGGGACTATCCTACGAGCAGTACTTC.

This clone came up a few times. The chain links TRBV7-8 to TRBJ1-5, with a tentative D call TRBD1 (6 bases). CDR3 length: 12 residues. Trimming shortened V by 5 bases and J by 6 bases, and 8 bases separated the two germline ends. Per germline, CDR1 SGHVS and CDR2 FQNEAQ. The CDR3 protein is CASSGGGQPQHF. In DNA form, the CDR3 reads TGTGCCAGCAGCGGGGGCGGTCAGCCCCAGCATTTT.

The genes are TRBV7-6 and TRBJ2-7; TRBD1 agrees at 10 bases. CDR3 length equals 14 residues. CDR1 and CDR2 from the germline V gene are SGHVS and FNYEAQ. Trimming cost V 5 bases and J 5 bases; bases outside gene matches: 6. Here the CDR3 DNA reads TGTGCCAGCAGCCTAGGGACAGGGGACCACGAGCAGTACTTC. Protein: CASSLGTGDHEQYF.

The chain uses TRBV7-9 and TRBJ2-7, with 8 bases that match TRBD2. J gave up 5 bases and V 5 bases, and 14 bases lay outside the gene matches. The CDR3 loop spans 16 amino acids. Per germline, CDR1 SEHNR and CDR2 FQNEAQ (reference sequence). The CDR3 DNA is TGTGCCAGCAGCACCACGGGGCCCTCGGGGGGGGACGAGCAGTACTTC. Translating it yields CASSTTGPSGGDEQYF. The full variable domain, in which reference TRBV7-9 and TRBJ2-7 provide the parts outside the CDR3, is DTGVSQNPRHKITKRGQNVTFRCDPISEHNRLYWYRQTLGQGPEFLTYFQNEAQLEKSRLLSDRFSAERPKGSFSTLEIQRTEQGDSAMYLCASSTTGPSGGDEQYFGPGTRLTVT.

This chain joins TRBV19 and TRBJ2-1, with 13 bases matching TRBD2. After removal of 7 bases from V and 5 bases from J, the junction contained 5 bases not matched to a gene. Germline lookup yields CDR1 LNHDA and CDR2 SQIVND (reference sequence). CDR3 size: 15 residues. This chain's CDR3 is CASTTGTSGNNEQFF. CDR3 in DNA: TGTGCCAGTACTACCGGGACTAGCGGGAACAATGAGCAGTTCTTC.

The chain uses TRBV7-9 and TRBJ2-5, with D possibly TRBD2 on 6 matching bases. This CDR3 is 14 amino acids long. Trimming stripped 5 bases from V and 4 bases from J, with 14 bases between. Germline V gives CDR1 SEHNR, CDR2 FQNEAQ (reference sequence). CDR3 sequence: CASSPSGLRETQYF. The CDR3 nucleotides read TGTGCCAGCAGCCCATCGGGACTCCGAGAGACCCAGTACTTC. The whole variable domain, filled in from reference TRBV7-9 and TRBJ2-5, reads DTGVSQNPRHKITKRGQNVTFRCDPISEHNRLYWYRQTLGQGPEFLTYFQNEAQLEKSRLLSDRFSAERPKGSFSTLEIQRTEQGDSAMYLCASSPSGLRETQYFGPGTRLLVL.

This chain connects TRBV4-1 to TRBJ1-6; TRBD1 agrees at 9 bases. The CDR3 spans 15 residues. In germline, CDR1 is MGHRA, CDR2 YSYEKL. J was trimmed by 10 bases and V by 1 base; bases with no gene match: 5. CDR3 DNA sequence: TGCGCCAGCAGCCAAGGGACAGGGGTTGGGTCACCCCTCCACTTT. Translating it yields CASSQGTGVGSPLHF.

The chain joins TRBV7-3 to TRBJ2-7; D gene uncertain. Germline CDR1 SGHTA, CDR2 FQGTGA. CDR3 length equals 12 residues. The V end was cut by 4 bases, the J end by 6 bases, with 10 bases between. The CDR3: CASSSLGGEQYF. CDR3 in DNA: TGTGCCAGCAGCTCTCTCGGCGGCGAGCAGTACTTC.

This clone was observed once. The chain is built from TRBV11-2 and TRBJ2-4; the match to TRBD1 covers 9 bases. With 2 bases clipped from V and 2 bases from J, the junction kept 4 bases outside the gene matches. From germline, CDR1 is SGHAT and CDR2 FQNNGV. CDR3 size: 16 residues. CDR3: CASSLLTGGTKNIQYF. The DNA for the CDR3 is TGTGCCAGCAGCTTATTGACAGGGGGGACCAAAAACATTCAGTACTTC.

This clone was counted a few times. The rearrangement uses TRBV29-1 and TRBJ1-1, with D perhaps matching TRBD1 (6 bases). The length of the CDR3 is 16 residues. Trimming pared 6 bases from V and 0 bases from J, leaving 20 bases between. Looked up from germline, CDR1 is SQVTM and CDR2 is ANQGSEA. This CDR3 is CSVADPQTGMNTEAFF. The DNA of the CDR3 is TGCAGCGTCGCGGACCCCCAGACAGGTATGAACACTGAAGCTTTCTTT.

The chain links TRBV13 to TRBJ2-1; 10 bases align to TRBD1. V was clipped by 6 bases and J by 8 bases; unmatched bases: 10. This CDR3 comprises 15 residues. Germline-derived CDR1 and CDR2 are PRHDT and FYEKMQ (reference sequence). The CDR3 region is CASSSAGTGEYEQFF. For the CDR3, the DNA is TGTGCCAGCAGTTCAGCCGGGACAGGGGAGTATGAGCAGTTCTTC.

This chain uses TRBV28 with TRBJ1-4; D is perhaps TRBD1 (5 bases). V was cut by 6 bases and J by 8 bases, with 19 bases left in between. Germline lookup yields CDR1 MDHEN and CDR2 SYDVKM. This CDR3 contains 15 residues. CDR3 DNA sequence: TGTGCCAGCAGCTCCCGGGGGTCCCTTGGGGAAAAACTGTTTTTT. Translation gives CASSSRGSLGEKLFF. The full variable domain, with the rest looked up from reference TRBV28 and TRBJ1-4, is DVKVTQSSRYLVKRTGEKVFLECVQDMDHENMFWYRQDPGLGLRLIYFSYDVKMKEKGDIPEGYSVSREKKERFSLILESASTNQTSMYLCASSSRGSLGEKLFFGSGTQLSVL.

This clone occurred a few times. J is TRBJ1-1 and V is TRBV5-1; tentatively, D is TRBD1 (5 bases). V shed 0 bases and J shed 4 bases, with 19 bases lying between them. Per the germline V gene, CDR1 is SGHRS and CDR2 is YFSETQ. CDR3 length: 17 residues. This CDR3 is CASSLGGGGPGGTEAFF. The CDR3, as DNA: TGCGCCAGCAGCTTGGGGGGTGGTGGCCCCGGGGGCACTGAAGCTTTCTTT.

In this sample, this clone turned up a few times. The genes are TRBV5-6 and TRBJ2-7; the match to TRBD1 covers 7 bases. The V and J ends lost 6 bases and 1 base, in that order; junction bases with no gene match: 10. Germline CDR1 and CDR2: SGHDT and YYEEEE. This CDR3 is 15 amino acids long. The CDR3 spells CASTRPGTASYEQYF. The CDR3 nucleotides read TGTGCCAGCACCCGCCCCGGGACAGCTTCCTACGAGCAGTACTTC.

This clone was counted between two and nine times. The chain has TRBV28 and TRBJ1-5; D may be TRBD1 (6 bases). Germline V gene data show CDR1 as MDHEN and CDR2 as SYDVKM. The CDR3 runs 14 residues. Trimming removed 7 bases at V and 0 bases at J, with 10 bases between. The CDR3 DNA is TGTGCCAGCAATGGACAGTATAGCAATCAGCCCCAGCATTTT. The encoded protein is CASNGQYSNQPQHF.

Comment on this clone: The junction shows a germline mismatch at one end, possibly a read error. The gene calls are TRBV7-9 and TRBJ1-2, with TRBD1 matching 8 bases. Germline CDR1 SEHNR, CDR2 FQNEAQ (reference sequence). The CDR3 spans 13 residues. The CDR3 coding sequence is TGTTCCAGCAGTTGGGGACAGGACTATGGCTACACCTTC. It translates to CSSSWGQDYGYTF.

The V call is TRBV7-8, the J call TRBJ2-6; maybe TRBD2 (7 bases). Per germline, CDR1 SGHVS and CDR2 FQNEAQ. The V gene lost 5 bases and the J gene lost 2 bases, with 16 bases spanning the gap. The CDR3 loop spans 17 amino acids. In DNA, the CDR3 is TGTGCCAGCAGCCCCTGGACTAGGGGGGCTGGGGCCAACGTCCTGACTTTC. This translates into CASSPWTRGAGANVLTF.

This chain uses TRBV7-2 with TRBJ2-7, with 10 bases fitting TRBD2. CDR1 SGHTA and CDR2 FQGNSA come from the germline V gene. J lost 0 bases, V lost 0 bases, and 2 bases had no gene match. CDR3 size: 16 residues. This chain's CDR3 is CASSLAASGSSYEQYF. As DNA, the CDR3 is TGTGCCAGCAGCTTAGCGGCTAGCGGGAGCTCCTACGAGCAGTACTTC.

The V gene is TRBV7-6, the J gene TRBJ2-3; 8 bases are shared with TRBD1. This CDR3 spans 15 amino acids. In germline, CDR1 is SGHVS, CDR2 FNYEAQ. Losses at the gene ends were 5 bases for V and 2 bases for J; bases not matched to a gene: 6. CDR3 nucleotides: TGTGCCAGCAGCGCCCGGGACAGGCCCACAGATACGCAGTATTTT. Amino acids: CASSARDRPTDTQYF.

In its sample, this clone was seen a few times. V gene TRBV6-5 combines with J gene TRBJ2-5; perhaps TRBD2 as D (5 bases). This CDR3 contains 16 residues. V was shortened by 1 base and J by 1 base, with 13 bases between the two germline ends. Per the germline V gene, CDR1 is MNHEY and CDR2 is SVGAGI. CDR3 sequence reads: CASSYFRGFRQETQYF. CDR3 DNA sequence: TGTGCCAGCAGTTACTTTCGGGGATTCCGCCAAGAGACCCAGTACTTC.

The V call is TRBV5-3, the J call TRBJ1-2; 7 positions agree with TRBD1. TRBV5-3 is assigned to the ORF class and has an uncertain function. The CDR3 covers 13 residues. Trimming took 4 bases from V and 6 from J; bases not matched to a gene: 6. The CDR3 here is CARSLDRSNGYTF. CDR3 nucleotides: TGTGCCAGAAGCCTGGACAGGAGCAATGGCTACACCTTC.

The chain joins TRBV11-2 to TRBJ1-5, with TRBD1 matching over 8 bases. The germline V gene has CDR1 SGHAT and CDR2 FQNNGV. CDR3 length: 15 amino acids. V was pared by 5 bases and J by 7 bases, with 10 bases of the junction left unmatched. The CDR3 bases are TGTGCCAGCAGCCAGGGGCAGGGGGCGGCCCAGCCCCAGCATTTT. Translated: CASSQGQGAAQPQHF.

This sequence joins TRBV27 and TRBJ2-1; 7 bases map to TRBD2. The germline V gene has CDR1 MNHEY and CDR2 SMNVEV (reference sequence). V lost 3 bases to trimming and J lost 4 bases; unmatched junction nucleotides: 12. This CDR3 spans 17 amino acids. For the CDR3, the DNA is TGTGCCAGCAGTTTGGGGTTCGGGCTAGCGGTGTACAATGAGCAGTTCTTC. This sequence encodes CASSLGFGLAVYNEQFF.

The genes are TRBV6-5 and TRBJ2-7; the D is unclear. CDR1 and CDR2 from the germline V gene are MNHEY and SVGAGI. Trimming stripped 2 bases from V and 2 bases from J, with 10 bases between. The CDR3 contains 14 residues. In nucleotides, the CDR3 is TGTGCCAGCAGTTACGGAGCCCCAGCCTACGAGCAGTACTTC. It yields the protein CASSYGAPAYEQYF.

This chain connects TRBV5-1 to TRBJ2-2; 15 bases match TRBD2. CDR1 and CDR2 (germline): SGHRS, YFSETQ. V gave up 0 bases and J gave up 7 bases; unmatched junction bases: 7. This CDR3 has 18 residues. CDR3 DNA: TGCGCCAGCAGCTTGGCCCGGGGACTAGCGGGGGGCCTCGGGGAGCTGTTTTTT. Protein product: CASSLARGLAGGLGELFF.

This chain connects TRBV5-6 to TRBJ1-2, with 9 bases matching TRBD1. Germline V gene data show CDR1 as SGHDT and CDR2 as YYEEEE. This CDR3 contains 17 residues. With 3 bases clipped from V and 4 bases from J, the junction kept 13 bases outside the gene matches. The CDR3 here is CASSWDTGGSPLYGYTF. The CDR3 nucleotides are TGTGCCAGCAGCTGGGATACAGGGGGCTCTCCCCTCTATGGCTACACCTTC.